The source of this TCR beta chain is a study of CXCR3-negative and CXCR3-positive naive CD8 T cells. This CDR3 comprises 15 residues. The germline V gene encodes CDR1 ENHRY and CDR2 SYGVKD. Libraries were UMI-labeled 5' RACE TRB cDNA. TCRdb reanalyzed the 5' RACE reads, giving one entry per CDR3 protein sequence and no DNA. Here the sample table reports approximately 66,000 distinct CDR3 sequences. Overall study findings and caveats: Cryopreserved cells showed partially decreased CXCR3 expression, and most assays used fresh PBMCs. TCR strength was inferred from TRB CDR3 properties, while surface CD5 was comparable between naive subsets.

Notes on this clonotype: Its specificity is not known.

The authors gated naive CD8+ T cells as CD45RO-CCR7+CD27+CD95-. What was sequenced was naive CXCR3- CD8+ T cells from blood. Subset denoted: CD45RO-CCR7+CD27+CD95- naive CD8+ T cells lacking CXCR3 (TNR3-). The receptor comes from a human donor in good health. Some clones in this sample may be carry-over from other donors' samples. V gene TRBV10-3 combines with J gene TRBJ2-7; TCRdb selects TRBD2, and the lack of DNA leaves this call unchecked. CDR3 sequence reads: CAISYGGVAEYEQYF.